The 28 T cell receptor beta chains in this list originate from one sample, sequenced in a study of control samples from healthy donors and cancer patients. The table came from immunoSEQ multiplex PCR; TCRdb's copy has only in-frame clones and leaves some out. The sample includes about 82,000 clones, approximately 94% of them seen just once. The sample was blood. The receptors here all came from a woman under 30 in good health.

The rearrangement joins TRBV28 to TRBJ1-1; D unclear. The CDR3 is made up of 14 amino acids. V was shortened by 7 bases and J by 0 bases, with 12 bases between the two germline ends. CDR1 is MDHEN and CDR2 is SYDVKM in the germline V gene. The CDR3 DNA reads TGTGCCAGCATCCTCCGTAACATGAACACTGAAGCTTTCTTT. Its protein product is CASILRNMNTEAFF.

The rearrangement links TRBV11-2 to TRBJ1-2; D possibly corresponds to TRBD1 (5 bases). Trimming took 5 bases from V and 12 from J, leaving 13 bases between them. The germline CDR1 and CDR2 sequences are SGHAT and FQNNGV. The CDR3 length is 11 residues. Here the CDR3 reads CASSPGADHTF. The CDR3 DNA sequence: TGTGCCAGCAGCCCCGGGGCAGACCACACCTTC. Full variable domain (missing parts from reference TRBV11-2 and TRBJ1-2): EAGVAQSPRYKIIEKRQSVAFWCNPISGHATLYWYQQILGQGPKLLIQFQNNGVVDDSQLPKDRFSAERLKGVDSTLKIQPAKLEDSAVYLCASSPGADHTFGSGTRLTVV.

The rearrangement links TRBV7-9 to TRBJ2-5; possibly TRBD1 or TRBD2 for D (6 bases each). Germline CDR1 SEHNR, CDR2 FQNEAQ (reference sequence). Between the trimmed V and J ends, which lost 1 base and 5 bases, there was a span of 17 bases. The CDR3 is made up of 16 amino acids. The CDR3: CASSLGGAVVSETQYF. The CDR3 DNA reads TGTGCCAGCAGCTTAGGGGGGGCGGTAGTGAGTGAGACCCAGTACTTC.

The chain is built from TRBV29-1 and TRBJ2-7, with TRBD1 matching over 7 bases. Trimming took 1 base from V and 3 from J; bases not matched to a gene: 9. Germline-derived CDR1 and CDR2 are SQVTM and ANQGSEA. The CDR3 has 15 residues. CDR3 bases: TGCAGCGTTGAAGTAAACACAGGGGATGTCTACGAGCAGTACTTC. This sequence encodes CSVEVNTGDVYEQYF.

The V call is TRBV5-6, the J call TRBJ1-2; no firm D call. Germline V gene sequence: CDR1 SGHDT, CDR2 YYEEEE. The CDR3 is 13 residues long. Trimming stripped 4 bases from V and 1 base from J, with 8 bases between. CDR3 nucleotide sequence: TGTGCCAGCAGCGACCAGAGTAACTATGGCTACACCTTC. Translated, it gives CASSDQSNYGYTF.

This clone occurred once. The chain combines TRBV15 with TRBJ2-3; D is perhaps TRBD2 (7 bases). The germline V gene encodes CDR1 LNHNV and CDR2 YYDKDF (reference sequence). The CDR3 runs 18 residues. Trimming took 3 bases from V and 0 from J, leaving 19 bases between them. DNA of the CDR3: TGTGCCACCAGCAGGCCATATGGCGGGGGCGAAAGCACAGATACGCAGTATTTT. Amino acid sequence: CATSRPYGGGESTDTQYF.

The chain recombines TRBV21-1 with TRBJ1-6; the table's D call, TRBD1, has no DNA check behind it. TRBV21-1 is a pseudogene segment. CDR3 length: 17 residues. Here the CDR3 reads CASSKLDPRGLNSPLHF. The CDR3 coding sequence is TGTGCCAGCAGCAAATTGGACCCCAGGGGCCTGAATTCACCCCTCCACTTT.

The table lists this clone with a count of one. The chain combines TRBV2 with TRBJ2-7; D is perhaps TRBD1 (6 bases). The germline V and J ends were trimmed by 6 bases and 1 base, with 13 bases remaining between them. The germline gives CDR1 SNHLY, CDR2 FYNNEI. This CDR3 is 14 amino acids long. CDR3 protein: CASRNRENSYEQYF. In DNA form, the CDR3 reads TGTGCCAGCAGGAACAGGGAGAATTCCTACGAGCAGTACTTC. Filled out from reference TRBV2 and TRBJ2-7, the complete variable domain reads EPEVTQTPSHQVTQMGQEVILRCVPISNHLYFYWYRQILGQKVEFLVSFYNNEISEKSEIFDDQFSVERPDGSNFTLKIRSTKLEDSAMYFCASRNRENSYEQYFGPGTRLTVT.

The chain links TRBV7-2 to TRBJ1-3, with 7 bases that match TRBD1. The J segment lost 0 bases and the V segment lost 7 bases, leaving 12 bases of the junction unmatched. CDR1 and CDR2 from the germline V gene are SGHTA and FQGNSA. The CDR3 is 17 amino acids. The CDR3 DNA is TGTGCCAGCAACAACCGACAGGGCTCATTCTCTGGAAACACCATATATTTT. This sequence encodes CASNNRQGSFSGNTIYF.

In nucleotides, the CDR3 is TGTGCCAGCAGCTTAGTAGAGGGGGTTCTCGCTGAAGCTTTCTTT. Its translation is CASSLVEGVLAEAFF. The rearrangement uses TRBV5-4 and TRBJ1-1; TRBD1 is a possible D gene (6 bases). Germline lookup yields CDR1 SGHNT and CDR2 YYREEE (reference sequence). The CDR3 is made up of 15 amino acids. The germline V and J ends were trimmed by 2 bases and 6 bases, with 17 bases remaining between them.

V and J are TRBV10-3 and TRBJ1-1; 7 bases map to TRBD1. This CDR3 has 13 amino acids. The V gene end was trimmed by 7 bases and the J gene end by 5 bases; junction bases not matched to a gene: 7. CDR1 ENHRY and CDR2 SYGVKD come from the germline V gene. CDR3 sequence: CAIKQGVGTEAFF. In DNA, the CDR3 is TGTGCCATCAAGCAGGGGGTGGGGACTGAAGCTTTCTTT.

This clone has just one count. The CDR3 bases are TGTGCAAGTCGCTTCCATACACTAGGGGGCCCAATGTCTCATAACACTGAAGCTTTCTTT. The encoded protein is CASRFHTLGGPMSHNTEAFF. The V gene is TRBV12-2, the J gene TRBJ1-1; the D segment call TRBD1 is taken from the table without a DNA check. TRBV12-2 is deemed a pseudogene. The length of the CDR3 is 20 residues.

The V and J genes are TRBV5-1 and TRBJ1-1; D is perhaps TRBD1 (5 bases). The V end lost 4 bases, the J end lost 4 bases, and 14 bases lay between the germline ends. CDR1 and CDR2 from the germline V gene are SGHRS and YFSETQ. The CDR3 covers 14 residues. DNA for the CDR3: TGCGCCAGCAGCGCGGGGGTGGCGAGCACTGAAGCTTTCTTT. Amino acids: CASSAGVASTEAFF.

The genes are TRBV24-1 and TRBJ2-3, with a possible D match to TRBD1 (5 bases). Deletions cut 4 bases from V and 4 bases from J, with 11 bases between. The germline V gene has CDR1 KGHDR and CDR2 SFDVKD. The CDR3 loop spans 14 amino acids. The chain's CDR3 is CATSDPPTADTQYF. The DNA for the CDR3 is TGTGCCACCAGTGACCCACCGACAGCAGATACGCAGTATTTT.

CDR3 nucleotide sequence: TGTGCCAGCAGCTACGGGGGCGCAGGGGCGGTCGGTAGCAATCAGCCCCAGCATTTT. It translates to CASSYGGAGAVGSNQPQHF. The V call is TRBV28, the J call TRBJ1-5, with D perhaps matching TRBD1 (6 bases). V lost 6 bases and J 0 bases, leaving 24 bases between the germline ends. CDR1 and CDR2 (germline): MDHEN, SYDVKM. The CDR3 length is 19 residues.

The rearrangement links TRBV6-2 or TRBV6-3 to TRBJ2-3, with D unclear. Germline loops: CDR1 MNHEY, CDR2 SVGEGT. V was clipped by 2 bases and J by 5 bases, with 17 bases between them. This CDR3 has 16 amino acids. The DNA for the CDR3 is TGTGCCAGCAGTTACCCCGGAGAGAGCCCAGGAGATACGCAGTATTTT. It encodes CASSYPGESPGDTQYF.

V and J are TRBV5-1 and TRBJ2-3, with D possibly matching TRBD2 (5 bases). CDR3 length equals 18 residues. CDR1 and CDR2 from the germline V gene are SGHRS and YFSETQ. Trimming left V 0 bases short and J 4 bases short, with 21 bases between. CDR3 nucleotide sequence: TGCGCCAGCAGCTTGGGGCCTCGTCTAGGGAGTTGGGCAGATACGCAGTATTTT. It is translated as CASSLGPRLGSWADTQYF.

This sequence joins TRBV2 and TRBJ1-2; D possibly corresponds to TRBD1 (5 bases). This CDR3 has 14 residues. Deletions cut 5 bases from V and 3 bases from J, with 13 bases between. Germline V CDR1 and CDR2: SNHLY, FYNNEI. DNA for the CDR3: TGTGCCAGCAGTAAGCGGGGACTATACTATGGCTACACCTTC. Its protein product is CASSKRGLYYGYTF.

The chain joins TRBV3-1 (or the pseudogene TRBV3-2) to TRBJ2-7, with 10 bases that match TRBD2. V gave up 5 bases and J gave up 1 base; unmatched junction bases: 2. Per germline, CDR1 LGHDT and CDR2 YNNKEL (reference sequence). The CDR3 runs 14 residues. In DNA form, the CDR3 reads TGTGCCAGCAGCTTAGCGGGGGGATCCTACGAGCAGTACTTC. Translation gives CASSLAGGSYEQYF.

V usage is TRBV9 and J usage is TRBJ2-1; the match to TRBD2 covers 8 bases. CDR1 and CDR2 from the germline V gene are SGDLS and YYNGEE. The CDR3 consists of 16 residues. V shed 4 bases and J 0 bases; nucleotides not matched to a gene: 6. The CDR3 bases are TGTGCCAGCAGCACCCGGAGCGGGAGCTCCTACAATGAGCAGTTCTTC. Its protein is CASSTRSGSSYNEQFF.

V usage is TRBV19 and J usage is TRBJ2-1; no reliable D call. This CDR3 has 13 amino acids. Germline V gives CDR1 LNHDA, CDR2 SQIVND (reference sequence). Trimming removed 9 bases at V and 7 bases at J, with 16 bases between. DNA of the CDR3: TGTGCCAGCGCCCCCCCCGCGGCTAATGAGCAGTTCTTC. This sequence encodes CASAPPAANEQFF.

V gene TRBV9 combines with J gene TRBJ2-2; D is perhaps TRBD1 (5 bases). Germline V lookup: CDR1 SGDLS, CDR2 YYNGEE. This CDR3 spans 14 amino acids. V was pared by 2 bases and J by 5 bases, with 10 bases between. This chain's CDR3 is CASSVQGTTGELFF. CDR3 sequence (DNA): TGTGCCAGCAGCGTCCAGGGAACTACCGGGGAGCTGTTTTTT.

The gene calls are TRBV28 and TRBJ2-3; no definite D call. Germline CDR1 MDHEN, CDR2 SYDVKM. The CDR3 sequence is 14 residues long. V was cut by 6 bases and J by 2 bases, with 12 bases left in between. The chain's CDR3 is CASSPRAITDTQYF. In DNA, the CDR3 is TGTGCCAGCAGCCCCCGGGCCATCACAGATACGCAGTATTTT.

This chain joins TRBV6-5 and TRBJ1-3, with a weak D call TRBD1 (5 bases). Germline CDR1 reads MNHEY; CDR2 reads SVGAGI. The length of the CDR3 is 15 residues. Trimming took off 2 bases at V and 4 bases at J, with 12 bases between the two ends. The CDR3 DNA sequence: TGTGCCAGCAGTTACGGGGCAGGGAAAGGAAACACCATATATTTT. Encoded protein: CASSYGAGKGNTIYF.

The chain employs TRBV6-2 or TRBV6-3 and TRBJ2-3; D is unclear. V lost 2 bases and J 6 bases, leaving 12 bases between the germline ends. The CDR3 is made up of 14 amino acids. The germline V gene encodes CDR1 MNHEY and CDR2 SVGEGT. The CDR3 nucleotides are TGTGCCAGCAGTTACCAGGACGTCTGGGATACGCAGTATTTT. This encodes CASSYQDVWDTQYF.

The CDR3 sequence is CASSFLSRGLKTQYF. Written as DNA, the CDR3 is TGTGCCAGCAGTTTCCTATCCAGGGGGCTTAAGACCCAGTACTTC. This chain connects TRBV28 to TRBJ2-5; 8 nucleotides match TRBD1. The germline V gene has CDR1 MDHEN and CDR2 SYDVKM. Trimming took 3 bases from V and 6 from J; bases not matched to a gene: 9. The length of the CDR3 is 15 residues.

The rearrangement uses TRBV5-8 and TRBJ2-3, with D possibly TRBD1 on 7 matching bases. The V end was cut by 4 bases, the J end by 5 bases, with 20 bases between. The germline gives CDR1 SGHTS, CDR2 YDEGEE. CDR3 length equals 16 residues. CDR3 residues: CASSHGGRQGGDTQYF. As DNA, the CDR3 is TGTGCCAGCAGCCATGGGGGGCGACAGGGAGGAGATACGCAGTATTTT.

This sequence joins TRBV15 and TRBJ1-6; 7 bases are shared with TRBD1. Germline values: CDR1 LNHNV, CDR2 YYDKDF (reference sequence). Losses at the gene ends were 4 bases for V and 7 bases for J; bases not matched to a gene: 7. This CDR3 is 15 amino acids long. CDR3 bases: TGTGCCACCAGCAAAACCGGGACAGAGAATTCACCCCTCCACTTT. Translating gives CATSKTGTENSPLHF. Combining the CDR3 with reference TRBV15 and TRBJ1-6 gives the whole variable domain DAMVIQNPRYQVTQFGKPVTLSCSQTLNHNVMYWYQQKSSQAPKLLFHYYDKDFNNEADTPDNFQSRRPNTSFCFLDIRSPGLGDTAMYLCATSKTGTENSPLHFGNGTRLTVT.